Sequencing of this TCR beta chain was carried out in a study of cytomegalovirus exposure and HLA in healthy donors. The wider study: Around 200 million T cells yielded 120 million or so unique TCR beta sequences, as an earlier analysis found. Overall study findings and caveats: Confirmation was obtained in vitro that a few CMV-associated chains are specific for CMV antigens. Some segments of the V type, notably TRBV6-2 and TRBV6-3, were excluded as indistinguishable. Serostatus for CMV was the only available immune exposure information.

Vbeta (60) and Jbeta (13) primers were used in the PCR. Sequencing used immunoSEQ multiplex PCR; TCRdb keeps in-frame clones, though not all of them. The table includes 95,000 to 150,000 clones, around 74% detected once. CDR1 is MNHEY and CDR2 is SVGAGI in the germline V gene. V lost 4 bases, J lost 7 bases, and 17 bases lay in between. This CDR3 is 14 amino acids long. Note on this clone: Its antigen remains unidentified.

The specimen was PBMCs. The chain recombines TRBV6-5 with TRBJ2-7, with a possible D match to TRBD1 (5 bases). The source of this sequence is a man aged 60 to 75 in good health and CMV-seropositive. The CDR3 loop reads CASSFPSRVGEQYF. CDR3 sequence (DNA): TGTGCCAGCAGTTTTCCGAGCAGGGTAGGTGAGCAGTACTTC.